Below, 32 T cell receptor beta chains from the same sample are listed, as sequenced in a study of OX40 agonist ivuxolimab in advanced cancers. Here immunoSEQ multiplex PCR was the method, and the copy in TCRdb shows in-frame clones only, minus some. The sample shows roughly 41,000 clones, approximately 86% of them seen only once. Sequenced here: CD4+ or CD8+ T cells sorted from blood, sampled in a trial of the OX40 agonist ivuxolimab. The receptor source for this set is an adult with an advanced solid tumor such as melanoma, head and neck, liver or kidney cancer.

The genes are TRBV19 and TRBJ2-3; D call uncertain. The ends were cut back, 2 bases at V and 3 bases at J, with 15 bases in the middle. There are 16 residues in the CDR3. Germline V gene data show CDR1 as LNHDA and CDR2 as SQIVND (reference sequence). As DNA, the CDR3 is TGTGCCAGTAGTATAATCCTGGGCATGGCTACAGATACGCAGTATTTT. It encodes CASSIILGMATDTQYF.

For the CDR3, the DNA is TGCAGCGTTGAAGTGGCCGAGGACGGGGGTACCTCCTACGAGCAGTACTTC. Translating it yields CSVEVAEDGGTSYEQYF. The gene calls are TRBV29-1 and TRBJ2-7, with D perhaps TRBD2 (6 bases). From germline, CDR1 is SQVTM and CDR2 ANQGSEA. The V end lost 1 base, the J end lost 0 bases, and 19 bases lay between the germline ends. This CDR3 is 17 amino acids long.

The rearrangement links TRBV4-2 to TRBJ1-2, with 7 bases matching TRBD1. With 1 base clipped from V and 8 bases from J, the junction kept 4 bases outside the gene matches. From germline, CDR1 is LGHNA and CDR2 YNFKEQ. The CDR3 runs to 13 residues. The CDR3 spells CASSQGDSDGYTF. The CDR3 coding sequence is TGTGCCAGCAGCCAAGGGGACAGTGACGGCTACACCTTC.

J is TRBJ1-5 and V is TRBV4-1; TRBD1 aligns across 9 bases. The CDR3 length is 21 residues. With V trimmed by 0 bases and J by 4 bases, 19 bases remained unmatched. Per the germline V gene, CDR1 is MGHRA and CDR2 is YSYEKL. CDR3 amino acids: CASSQDLGGPDPGTGNQPQHF. For the CDR3, the DNA is TGCGCCAGCAGCCAAGATCTTGGAGGTCCCGACCCCGGGACAGGGAATCAGCCCCAGCATTTT.

The rearrangement uses TRBV27 and TRBJ1-1; D might be TRBD1 (5 bases). The V and J ends lost 3 bases and 1 base respectively, with 6 bases between them. Germline assignment: CDR1 MNHEY and CDR2 SMNVEV (reference sequence). The CDR3 has 13 amino acids. In DNA, the CDR3 is TGTGCCAGCAGTTTGGGACCGAACACTGAAGCTTTCTTT. Encoded protein: CASSLGPNTEAFF.

This clone was observed a single time. The chain has TRBV7-9 and TRBJ2-7, with a weak D call TRBD2 (6 bases). In germline, CDR1 is SEHNR, CDR2 FQNEAQ (reference sequence). V lost 1 base and J lost 0, with 7 bases in between. The CDR3 has 14 residues. CDR3 sequence: CASSLDGGSYEQYF. CDR3 sequence (DNA): TGTGCCAGCAGCTTAGACGGGGGCTCCTACGAGCAGTACTTC. Full variable domain (missing parts from reference TRBV7-9 and TRBJ2-7): DTGVSQNPRHKITKRGQNVTFRCDPISEHNRLYWYRQTLGQGPEFLTYFQNEAQLEKSRLLSDRFSAERPKGSFSTLEIQRTEQGDSAMYLCASSLDGGSYEQYFGPGTRLTVT.

This chain links TRBV7-6 with TRBJ1-2; tentatively, D is TRBD1 (6 bases). The CDR3 extends over 12 amino acids. Trimming pared 5 bases from V and 13 bases from J, leaving 17 bases between. In germline, CDR1 is SGHVS, CDR2 FNYEAQ. This CDR3 reads CASSLSKGVFTF. The DNA for the CDR3 is TGTGCCAGCAGCCTCTCCAAGGGGGTATTCACCTTC.

The chain uses TRBV28 and TRBJ1-5; 9 bases align to TRBD1. From germline, CDR1 is MDHEN and CDR2 SYDVKM. The CDR3 runs to 15 residues. V gave up 8 bases and J gave up 3 bases; unmatched junction bases: 8. CDR3 sequence reads: CASLTGTGNNQPQHF. The CDR3 nucleotides are TGTGCCAGCCTGACCGGGACAGGGAACAATCAGCCCCAGCATTTT.

About this clone itself: At one boundary the junction diverges from the germline segment, which might be a read error. The chain links TRBV4-2 to TRBJ1-5, with TRBD1 matching 8 bases. Germline CDR1 LGHNA, CDR2 YNFKEQ. The CDR3 contains 12 residues. The CDR3: CASSLGSGQAFF. CDR3 sequence (DNA): TGTGCCAGCAGCCTCGGCTCGGGACAGGCCTTCTTT.

This clone was observed a few times. The chain combines TRBV6-5 with TRBJ1-2, with D uncertain. This CDR3 contains 15 residues. Looked up from germline, CDR1 is MNHEY and CDR2 is SVGAGI. V was clipped by 0 bases and J by 6 bases, with 14 bases between them. This CDR3 is CASSYSRLGVDGYTF. The CDR3 coding sequence is TGTGCCAGCAGTTACTCGCGGTTGGGCGTCGATGGCTACACCTTC.

The V and J genes are TRBV6-1 and TRBJ1-1; D unresolved. This CDR3 spans 12 amino acids. Germline assignment: CDR1 MNHNS and CDR2 SASEGT. Trimming pared 5 bases from V and 2 bases from J, leaving 6 bases between. The CDR3 DNA sequence: TGTGCCAGCAGTTCAGGAAACACTGAAGCTTTCTTT. Protein product: CASSSGNTEAFF.

Judged by abundance, this clone is medium-sized. A junction boundary mismatches the germline segment, possibly from a read error. The chain uses TRBV19 and TRBJ2-1; D gene ambiguous. This CDR3 spans 13 amino acids. Germline values: CDR1 LNHDA, CDR2 SQIVND (reference sequence). CDR3 amino acids: CASSISSFAEQFF. The CDR3, as DNA: TGTGCAAGTAGTATTTCTAGTTTTGCTGAGCAGTTCTTC. The full variable domain, completed using reference TRBV19 and TRBJ2-1, is DGGITQSPKYLFRKEGQNVTLSCEQNLNHDAMYWYRQDPGQGLRLIYYSQIVNDFQKGDIAEGYSVSREKKESFPLTVTSAQKNPTAFYLCASSISSFAEQFFGPGTRLTVL.

For the CDR3, the DNA is TGTGCCAGCAGCGTAGCGGGACAGGGCTACGAGCAGTACTTC. Protein sequence: CASSVAGQGYEQYF. The V call is TRBV9, the J call TRBJ2-7, with 9 bases fitting TRBD1. Per germline, CDR1 SGDLS and CDR2 YYNGEE. This CDR3 region has 14 residues. The junction had 1 base not matched to a gene; V was cut back by 0 bases and J by 3 bases.

This clone was seen just once. The chain recombines TRBV9 with TRBJ2-1; D is unclear. The germline V gene has CDR1 SGDLS and CDR2 YYNGEE. This CDR3 spans 13 amino acids. Trimming shortened V by 3 bases and J by 6 bases, and 10 bases separated the two germline ends. The CDR3 loop reads CASSGGPSNEQFF. CDR3 DNA: TGTGCCAGCAGCGGCGGACCTTCCAATGAGCAGTTCTTC. Full variable domain (missing parts from reference TRBV9 and TRBJ2-1): DSGVTQTPKHLITATGQRVTLRCSPRSGDLSVYWYQQSLDQGLQFLIQYYNGEERAKGNILERFSAQQFPDLHSELNLSSLELGDSALYFCASSGGPSNEQFFGPGTRLTVL.

The CDR3 DNA is TGTGCCAGTAGTATCGGGGCGGCTGAGCAGTTCTTC. Its protein product is CASSIGAAEQFF. The chain uses TRBV19 and TRBJ2-1; D may match TRBD1 or TRBD2 (5 bases each). CDR3 length equals 12 residues. V lost 3 bases and J 9 bases, leaving 9 bases between the germline ends. In germline, CDR1 is LNHDA, CDR2 SQIVND (reference sequence).

The genes are TRBV7-9 and TRBJ2-2; a weak D match, TRBD1 (5 bases). The germline gives CDR1 SEHNR, CDR2 FQNEAQ (reference sequence). This CDR3 region has 15 residues. V lost 3 bases to trimming and J lost 6 bases, with 14 bases between them. CDR3 in DNA: TGTGCCAGCAGCTTTCCCAGGGAAGGGCCCGGGGAGCTGTTTTTT. Amino acids: CASSFPREGPGELFF.

The V gene is TRBV7-9, the J gene TRBJ2-7; possibly TRBD1 or TRBD2 for D (7 bases each). Between the trimmed V and J ends, which lost 8 bases and 2 bases, there was a span of 16 bases. This CDR3 has 14 amino acids. CDR1 SEHNR and CDR2 FQNEAQ come from the germline V gene (reference sequence). The CDR3 DNA sequence: TGTGCCAGCTCCAGGGGGGGGAAAACCTACGAGCAGTACTTC. It codes for CASSRGGKTYEQYF.

CDR3 DNA sequence: TGTGCCAGCTCGATACAAGGGGCCCGCTCCTACGAGCAGTACTTC. It codes for CASSIQGARSYEQYF. V gene TRBV18 combines with J gene TRBJ2-7, with a tentative D call TRBD1 (5 bases). Germline-derived CDR1 and CDR2 are KGHSH and LQKENI. CDR3 length: 15 amino acids. Trimming shortened V by 6 bases and J by 0 bases, and 15 bases separated the two germline ends.

The chain is built from TRBV6-1 and TRBJ1-2; D is ambiguous. The V gene lost 1 base and the J gene lost 7 bases, with 4 bases spanning the gap. The CDR3 consists of 11 residues. Per the germline V gene, CDR1 is MNHNS and CDR2 is SASEGT. CDR3: CASSEEVGYTF. In nucleotides, the CDR3 is TGTGCCAGCAGTGAAGAGGTTGGCTACACCTTC.

For the CDR3, the DNA is TGTGCCAGCACCAAGCCTAGTGGGGGGCCTCCCGGGACAGATACGCAGTATTTT. Protein sequence: CASTKPSGGPPGTDTQYF. The genes are TRBV25-1 and TRBJ2-3; D tentatively fits TRBD1 or TRBD2 (6 bases each). Trimming left V 7 bases short and J 3 bases short, with 26 bases between. This CDR3 is 18 amino acids long. CDR1 and CDR2 (germline): MGHDK, SYGVNS.

This chain joins TRBV6-1 and TRBJ1-2; tentative D call: TRBD1 (6 bases). This CDR3 spans 15 amino acids. V was clipped by 1 base and J by 4 bases, with 13 bases between them. Germline CDR1 MNHNS, CDR2 SASEGT. The CDR3 DNA follows: TGTGCCAGCAGTGAAGACAACAGGGCTGGCTATGGCTACACCTTC. This translates into CASSEDNRAGYGYTF.

The V gene is TRBV19, the J gene TRBJ2-7, with a tentative D call TRBD1 (6 bases). The CDR3 runs to 15 residues. V was clipped by 5 bases and J by 5 bases, with 19 bases between them. Germline V gives CDR1 LNHDA, CDR2 SQIVND (reference sequence). The CDR3, as DNA: TGTGCCAGTAGTGTAGGGCAGGGGTTCGTCAACGAGCAGTACTTC. Its translation: CASSVGQGFVNEQYF.

J is TRBJ1-1 and V is TRBV19; D is perhaps TRBD1 (5 bases). There are 14 residues in the CDR3. Germline CDR1 LNHDA, CDR2 SQIVND (reference sequence). Trimming left V 4 bases short and J 1 base short, with 10 bases between. In DNA form, the CDR3 reads TGTGCCAGTAGTAAGGGACCAAAGAACACTGAAGCTTTCTTT. As protein: CASSKGPKNTEAFF. Based on the CDR3 plus reference TRBV19 and TRBJ1-1, the full variable domain is DGGITQSPKYLFRKEGQNVTLSCEQNLNHDAMYWYRQDPGQGLRLIYYSQIVNDFQKGDIAEGYSVSREKKESFPLTVTSAQKNPTAFYLCASSKGPKNTEAFFGQGTRLTVV.

Written as DNA, the CDR3 is TGTGCCACCAAATCACCGGGAGATACGCAGTATTTT. Translating gives CATKSPGDTQYF. V usage is TRBV11-2 and J usage is TRBJ2-3; D gene uncertain. The CDR3 spans 12 residues. CDR1 and CDR2 from the germline V gene are SGHAT and FQNNGV. V was pared by 10 bases and J by 5 bases, with 13 bases between.

The chain links TRBV19 to TRBJ2-1; no definite D call. This CDR3 comprises 15 residues. The germline V gene encodes CDR1 LNHDA and CDR2 SQIVND (reference sequence). V dropped 8 bases and J dropped 2 bases, with 16 bases sitting between them. CDR3 residues: CASSLLVGTYNEQFF. The CDR3 DNA reads TGTGCCAGTTCCTTGCTAGTGGGAACCTACAATGAGCAGTTCTTC.

V usage is TRBV28 and J usage is TRBJ2-7, with D maybe TRBD2 (6 bases). CDR3 length: 14 residues. Germline assignment: CDR1 MDHEN and CDR2 SYDVKM. Between the trimmed V and J ends, which lost 5 bases and 1 base, there was a span of 12 bases. CDR3 loop: CASSPRRGSYEQYF. The CDR3 DNA is TGTGCCAGCAGTCCCAGGAGGGGATCCTACGAGCAGTACTTC.

This chain connects TRBV5-6 to TRBJ1-2; 9 bases line up with TRBD1. Trimming removed 2 bases from V and 5 bases from J; junction bases left unmatched: 4. CDR3 length equals 14 residues. Germline V gives CDR1 SGHDT, CDR2 YYEEEE. CDR3 sequence (DNA): TGTGCCAGCAGCTTCGGGACAGGGAATTATGGCTACACCTTC. It codes for CASSFGTGNYGYTF.

The V and J genes are TRBV19 and TRBJ2-3, with TRBD1 matching over 9 bases. V shed 9 bases, J shed 5 bases, and the junction held 3 bases outside the gene matches. The CDR3 extends over 12 amino acids. The V gene's germline CDR1 is LNHDA and CDR2 SQIVND (reference sequence). Here the CDR3 DNA reads TGTGCCAGCCGGGACAGGGTAGATACGCAGTATTTT. Its protein is CASRDRVDTQYF.

J is TRBJ1-4 and V is TRBV28, with 7 bases fitting TRBD1. The length of the CDR3 is 18 residues. The germline V gene has CDR1 MDHEN and CDR2 SYDVKM. The trim removed 0 bases at V and 1 base at J, leaving 8 bases unmatched. The CDR3 DNA sequence: TGTGCCAGCAGTTTATGGGACAGGAAATTGGGAACTAATGAAAAACTGTTTTTT. As protein: CASSLWDRKLGTNEKLFF.

The gene calls are TRBV6-6 and TRBJ2-7; D is unresolved. In germline, CDR1 is MNHNY, CDR2 SVGAGI (reference sequence). There are 12 residues in the CDR3. Trimming took 0 bases from V and 5 from J, leaving 5 bases between them. CDR3 loop: CASSYSIHEQYF. Here the CDR3 DNA reads TGTGCCAGCAGTTACTCGATTCACGAGCAGTACTTC.

This clone was found a few times. The chain combines TRBV6-4 with TRBJ2-3, with 10 bases identical to TRBD2. The length of the CDR3 is 15 residues. Germline V lookup: CDR1 MRHNA, CDR2 SNTAGT. V was pared by 4 bases and J by 4 bases, with 5 bases of the junction left unmatched. The CDR3 DNA reads as TGTGCCAGCAGTGCTAGGACTAGCGGCGCAGATACGCAGTATTTT. Protein: CASSARTSGADTQYF.

The rearrangement joins TRBV6-6 to TRBJ1-1; tentatively, D is TRBD1 (6 bases). V shed 6 bases and J shed 1 base, with 15 bases lying between them. This CDR3 spans 15 amino acids. In germline, CDR1 is MNHNY, CDR2 SVGAGI (reference sequence). The CDR3: CASSPTGSTNTEAFF. CDR3 in DNA: TGTGCCAGCAGCCCGACAGGATCGACGAACACTGAAGCTTTCTTT.